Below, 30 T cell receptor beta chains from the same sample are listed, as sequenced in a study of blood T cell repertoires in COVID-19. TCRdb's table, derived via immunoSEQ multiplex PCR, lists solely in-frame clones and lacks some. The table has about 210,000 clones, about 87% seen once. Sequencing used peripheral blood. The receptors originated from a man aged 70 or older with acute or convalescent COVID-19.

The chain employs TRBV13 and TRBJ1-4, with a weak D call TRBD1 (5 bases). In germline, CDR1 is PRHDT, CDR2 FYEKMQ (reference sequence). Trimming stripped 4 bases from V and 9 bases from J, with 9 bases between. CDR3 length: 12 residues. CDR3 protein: CASSYQGQKLFF. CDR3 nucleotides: TGTGCCAGCAGCTACCAGGGCCAAAAACTGTTTTTT.

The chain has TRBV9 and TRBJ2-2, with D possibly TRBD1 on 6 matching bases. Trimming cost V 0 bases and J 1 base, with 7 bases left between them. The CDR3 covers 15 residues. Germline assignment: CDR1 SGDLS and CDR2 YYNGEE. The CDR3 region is CASSVGTVNTGELFF. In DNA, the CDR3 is TGTGCCAGCAGCGTAGGGACAGTGAACACCGGGGAGCTGTTTTTT. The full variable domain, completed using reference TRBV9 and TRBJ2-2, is DSGVTQTPKHLITATGQRVTLRCSPRSGDLSVYWYQQSLDQGLQFLIQYYNGEERAKGNILERFSAQQFPDLHSELNLSSLELGDSALYFCASSVGTVNTGELFFGEGSRLTVL.

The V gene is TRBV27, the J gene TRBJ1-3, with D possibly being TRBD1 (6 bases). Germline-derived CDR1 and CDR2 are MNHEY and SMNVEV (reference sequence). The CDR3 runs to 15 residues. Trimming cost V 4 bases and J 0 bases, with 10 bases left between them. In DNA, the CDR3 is TGTGCCAGCAGTTCCAGGGGAAGCTCTGGAAACACCATATATTTT. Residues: CASSSRGSSGNTIYF.

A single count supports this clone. This CDR3 reads CASSYPGSYEQYF. CDR3 nucleotide sequence: TGTGCCAGCAGCTACCCCGGGAGCTACGAGCAGTACTTC. The chain uses TRBV7-6 and TRBJ2-7; weak D call: TRBD2 (6 bases). The V gene's germline CDR1 is SGHVS and CDR2 FNYEAQ. The CDR3 covers 13 residues. V lost 4 bases and J 3 bases, leaving 10 bases between the germline ends.

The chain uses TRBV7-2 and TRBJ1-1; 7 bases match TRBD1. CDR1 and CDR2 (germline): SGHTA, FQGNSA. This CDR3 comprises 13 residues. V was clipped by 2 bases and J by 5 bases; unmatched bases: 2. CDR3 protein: CASSLRGRTEAFF. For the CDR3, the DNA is TGTGCCAGCAGCTTAAGGGGGCGGACTGAAGCTTTCTTT.

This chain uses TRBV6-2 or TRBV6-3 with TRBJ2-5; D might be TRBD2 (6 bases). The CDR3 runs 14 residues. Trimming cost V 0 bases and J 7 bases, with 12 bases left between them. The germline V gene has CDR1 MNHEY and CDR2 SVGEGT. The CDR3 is CASSYSNLGGTQYF. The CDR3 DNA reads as TGTGCCAGCAGTTACTCGAACCTGGGAGGGACCCAGTACTTC.

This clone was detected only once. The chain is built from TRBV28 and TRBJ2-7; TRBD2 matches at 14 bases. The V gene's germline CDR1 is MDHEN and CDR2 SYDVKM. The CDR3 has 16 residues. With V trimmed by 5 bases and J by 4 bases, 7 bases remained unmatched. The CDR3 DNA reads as TGTGCCAGCAGTGCCGGGACTAGCGGGAGTTTGTACGAGCAGTACTTC. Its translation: CASSAGTSGSLYEQYF. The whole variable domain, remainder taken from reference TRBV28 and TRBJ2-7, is DVKVTQSSRYLVKRTGEKVFLECVQDMDHENMFWYRQDPGLGLRLIYFSYDVKMKEKGDIPEGYSVSREKKERFSLILESASTNQTSMYLCASSAGTSGSLYEQYFGPGTRLTVT.

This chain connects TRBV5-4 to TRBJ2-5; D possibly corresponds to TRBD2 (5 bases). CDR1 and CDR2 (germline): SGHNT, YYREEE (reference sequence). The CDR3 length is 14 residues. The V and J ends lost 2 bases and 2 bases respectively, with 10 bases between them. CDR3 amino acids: CASSFPSGQETQYF. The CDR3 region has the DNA TGTGCCAGCAGCTTTCCAAGCGGACAAGAGACCCAGTACTTC.

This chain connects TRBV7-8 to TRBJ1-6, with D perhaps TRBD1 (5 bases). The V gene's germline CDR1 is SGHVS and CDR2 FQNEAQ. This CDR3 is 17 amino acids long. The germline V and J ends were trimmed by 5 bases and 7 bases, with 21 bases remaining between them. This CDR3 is CASSPGKAELWNSPLHF. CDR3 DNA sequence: TGTGCCAGCAGCCCAGGGAAGGCCGAGTTATGGAATTCACCCCTCCACTTT.

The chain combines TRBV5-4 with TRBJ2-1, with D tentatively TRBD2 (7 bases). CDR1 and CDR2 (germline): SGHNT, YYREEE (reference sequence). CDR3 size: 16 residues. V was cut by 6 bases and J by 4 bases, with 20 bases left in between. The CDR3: CASTEGGLAVYNEQFF. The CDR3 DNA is TGTGCCAGCACGGAGGGGGGGCTAGCGGTGTACAATGAGCAGTTCTTC.

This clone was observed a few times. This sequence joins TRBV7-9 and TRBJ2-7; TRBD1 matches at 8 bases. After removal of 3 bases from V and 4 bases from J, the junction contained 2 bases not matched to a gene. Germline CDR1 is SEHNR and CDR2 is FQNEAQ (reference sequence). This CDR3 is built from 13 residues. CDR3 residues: CASSFDRGYEQYF. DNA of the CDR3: TGTGCCAGCAGCTTTGACAGGGGATACGAGCAGTACTTC.

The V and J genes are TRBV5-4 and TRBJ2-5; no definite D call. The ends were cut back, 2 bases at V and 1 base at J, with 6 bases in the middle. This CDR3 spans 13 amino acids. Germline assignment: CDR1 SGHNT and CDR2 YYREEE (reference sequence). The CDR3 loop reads CASSFATQETQYF. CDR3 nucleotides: TGTGCCAGCAGCTTCGCTACCCAAGAGACCCAGTACTTC.

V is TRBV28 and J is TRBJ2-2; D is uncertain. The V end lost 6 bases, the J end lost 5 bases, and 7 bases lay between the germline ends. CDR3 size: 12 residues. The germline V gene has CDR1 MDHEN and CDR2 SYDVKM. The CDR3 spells CASSTPTGELFF. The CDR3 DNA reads TGTGCCAGCAGCACACCGACCGGGGAGCTGTTTTTT.

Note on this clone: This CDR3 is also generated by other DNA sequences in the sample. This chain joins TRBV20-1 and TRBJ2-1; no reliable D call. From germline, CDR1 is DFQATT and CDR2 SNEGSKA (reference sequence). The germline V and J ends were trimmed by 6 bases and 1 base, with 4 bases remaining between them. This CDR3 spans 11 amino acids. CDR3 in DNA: TGCAGTGCCCCTTCCTACAATGAGCAGTTCTTC. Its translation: CSAPSYNEQFF.

The CDR3 region has the DNA TGCGCCAGCCTTTTTCGGACACCCTTCAATGAGCAGTTCTTC. Encoded protein: CASLFRTPFNEQFF. The J gene is TRBJ2-1, the V gene TRBV10-1; D is perhaps TRBD1 (5 bases). Germline V gene lookup returns CDR1 WNHNN and CDR2 SYGVQD (reference sequence). V was pared by 8 bases and J by 6 bases, with 17 bases between. The CDR3 is 14 residues long.

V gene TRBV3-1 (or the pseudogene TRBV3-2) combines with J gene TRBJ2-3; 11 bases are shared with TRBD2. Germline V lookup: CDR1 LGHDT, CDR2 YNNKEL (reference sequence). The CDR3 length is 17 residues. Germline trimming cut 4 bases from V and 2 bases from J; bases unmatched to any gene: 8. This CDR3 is CASSPTLGLAATDTQYF. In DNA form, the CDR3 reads TGTGCCAGCAGCCCCACCTTGGGACTAGCGGCCACAGATACGCAGTATTTT.

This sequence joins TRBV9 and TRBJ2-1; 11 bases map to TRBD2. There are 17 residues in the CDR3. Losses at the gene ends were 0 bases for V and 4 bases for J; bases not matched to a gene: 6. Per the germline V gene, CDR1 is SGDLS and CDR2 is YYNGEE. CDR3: CASSVATGTSGYNEQFF. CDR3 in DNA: TGTGCCAGCAGCGTAGCTACCGGGACTAGCGGATACAATGAGCAGTTCTTC.

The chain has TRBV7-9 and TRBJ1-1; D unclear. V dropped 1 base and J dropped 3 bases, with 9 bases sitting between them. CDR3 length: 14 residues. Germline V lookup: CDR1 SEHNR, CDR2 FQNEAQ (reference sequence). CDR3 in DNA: TGTGCCAGCAGCTTAGGTGCCGGGGACACTGAAGCTTTCTTT. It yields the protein CASSLGAGDTEAFF.

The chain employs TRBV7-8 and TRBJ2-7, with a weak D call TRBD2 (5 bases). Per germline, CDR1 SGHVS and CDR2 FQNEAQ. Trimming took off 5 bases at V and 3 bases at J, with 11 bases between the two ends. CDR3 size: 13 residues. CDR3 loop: CASSPRTDYEQYF. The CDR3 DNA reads TGTGCCAGCAGCCCGCGGACTGACTACGAGCAGTACTTC.

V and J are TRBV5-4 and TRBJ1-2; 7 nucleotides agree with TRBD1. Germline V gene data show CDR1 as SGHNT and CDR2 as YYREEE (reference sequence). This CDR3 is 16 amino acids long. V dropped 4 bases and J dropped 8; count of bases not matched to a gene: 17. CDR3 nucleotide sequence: TGTGCCAGCAGCCCGTCGGGTGAGACAGGGCGGGAAGGCTACACCTTC. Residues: CASSPSGETGREGYTF. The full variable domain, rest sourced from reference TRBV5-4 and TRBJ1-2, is ETGVTQSPTHLIKTRGQQVTLRCSSQSGHNTVSWYQQALGQGPQFIFQYYREEENGRGNFPPRFSGLQFPNYSSELNVNALELDDSALYLCASSPSGETGREGYTFGSGTRLTVV.

The chain's CDR3 is CASSDDRGTNTGELFF. CDR3 nucleotide sequence: TGTGCCAGCTCCGACGACAGGGGGACTAACACCGGGGAGCTGTTTTTT. This rearrangement joins TRBV18 to TRBJ2-2; 9 bases agree with TRBD1. J gave up 2 bases and V 6 bases, and 7 bases lay outside the gene matches. Germline values: CDR1 KGHSH, CDR2 LQKENI. CDR3 length: 16 amino acids.

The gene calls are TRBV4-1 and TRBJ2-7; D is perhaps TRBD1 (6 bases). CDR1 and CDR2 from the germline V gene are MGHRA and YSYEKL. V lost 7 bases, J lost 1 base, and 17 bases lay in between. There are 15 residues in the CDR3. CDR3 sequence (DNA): TGCGCCAGCACCCCGGACAGTCTCTATTCCTACGAGCAGTACTTC. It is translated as CASTPDSLYSYEQYF.

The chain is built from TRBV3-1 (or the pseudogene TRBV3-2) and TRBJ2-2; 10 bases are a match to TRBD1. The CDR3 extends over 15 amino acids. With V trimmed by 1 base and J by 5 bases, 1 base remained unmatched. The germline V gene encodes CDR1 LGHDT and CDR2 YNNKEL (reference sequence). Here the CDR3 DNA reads TGTGCCAGCAGCCAAGGGACAGGGGGGACCGGGGAGCTGTTTTTT. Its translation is CASSQGTGGTGELFF.

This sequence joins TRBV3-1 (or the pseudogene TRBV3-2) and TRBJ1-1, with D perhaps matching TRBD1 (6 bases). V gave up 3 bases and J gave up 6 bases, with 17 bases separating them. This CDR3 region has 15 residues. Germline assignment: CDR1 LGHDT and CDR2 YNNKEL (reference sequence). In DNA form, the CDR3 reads TGTGCCAGCAGCCATCGAACAGGGCGGGTCTCTGAAGCTTTCTTT. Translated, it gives CASSHRTGRVSEAFF.

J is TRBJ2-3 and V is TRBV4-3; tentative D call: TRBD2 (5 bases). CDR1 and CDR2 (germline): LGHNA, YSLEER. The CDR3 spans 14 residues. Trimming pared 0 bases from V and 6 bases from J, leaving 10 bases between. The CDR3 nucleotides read TGCGCCAGCAGCCAAGAAACGGGATGGGATACGCAGTATTTT. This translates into CASSQETGWDTQYF.

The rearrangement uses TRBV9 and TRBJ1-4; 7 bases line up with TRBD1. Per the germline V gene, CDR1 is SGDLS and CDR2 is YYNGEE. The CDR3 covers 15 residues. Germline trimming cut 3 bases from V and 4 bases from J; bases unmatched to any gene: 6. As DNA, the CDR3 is TGTGCCAGCAGCGACACAGGGGCTGTTAATGAAAAACTGTTTTTT. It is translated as CASSDTGAVNEKLFF.

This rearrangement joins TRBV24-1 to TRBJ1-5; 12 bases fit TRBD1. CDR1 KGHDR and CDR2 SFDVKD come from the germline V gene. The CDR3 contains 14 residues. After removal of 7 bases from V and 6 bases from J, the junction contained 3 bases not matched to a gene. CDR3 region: CATSGTGGVQPQHF. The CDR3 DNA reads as TGTGCCACCAGCGGGACAGGGGGCGTTCAGCCCCAGCATTTT.

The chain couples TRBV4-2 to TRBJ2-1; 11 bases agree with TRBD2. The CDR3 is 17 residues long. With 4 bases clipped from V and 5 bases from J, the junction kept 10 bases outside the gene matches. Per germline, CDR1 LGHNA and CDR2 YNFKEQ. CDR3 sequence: CASSPFSTSGTNNEQFF. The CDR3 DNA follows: TGTGCCAGCAGCCCATTTTCGACTAGCGGGACCAACAATGAGCAGTTCTTC.

CDR3 sequence: CASSPGGKSYEQYF. CDR3 DNA sequence: TGTGCCAGCTCCCCAGGGGGAAAGTCCTACGAGCAGTACTTC. The V call is TRBV6-6, the J call TRBJ2-7; 7 bases align to TRBD1. This CDR3 spans 14 amino acids. CDR1 and CDR2 (germline): MNHNY, SVGAGI (reference sequence). V shed 8 bases, J shed 1 base, and the junction held 8 bases outside the gene matches.

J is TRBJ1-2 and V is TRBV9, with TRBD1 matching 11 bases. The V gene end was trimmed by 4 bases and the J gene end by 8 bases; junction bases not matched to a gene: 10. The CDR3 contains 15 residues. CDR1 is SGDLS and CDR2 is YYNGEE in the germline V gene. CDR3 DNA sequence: TGTGCCAGCAGCTCGGAGGGACAGGGGGGACGAGGCTACACCTTC. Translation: CASSSEGQGGRGYTF.